Listed below are T cell receptor beta chains from one sample, sequenced in a study of blood T cell repertoires in COVID-19. Some clones are missing from TCRdb's copy, which holds only in-frame ones; the method was immunoSEQ multiplex PCR. The sample lists about 9,000 clones, around four fifths seen once, with 10% in the top ten. Sequenced sample: peripheral blood. The receptor set was obtained from a human donor in a cohort sampled during active COVID-19. The CDR3 runs from the conserved cysteine through the conserved F or W. D genes are given only for firm matches. Expanded clones are given a class, and other clones once, few, many or no size at all.

CDR3aa: CASSQGTGPGEQYF
CDR3nt: TGTGCCAGCAGCCAAGGGACAGGCCCGGGGGAGCAGTACTTC
j_gene: TRBJ2-7
abundance: -
v_gene: TRBV3-1/TRBV3-2
d_gene: TRBD1

CDR3aa: CASSLAVGTGDYGYTF
CDR3nt: TGTGCCAGCAGCTTAGCGGTGGGGACAGGGGACTATGGCTACACCTTC
j_gene: TRBJ1-2
abundance: -
v_gene: TRBV7-9
d_gene: TRBD1

CDR3aa: CSVQAPGQGINQPQHF
CDR3nt: TGCAGCGTTCAAGCCCCGGGACAGGGTATTAATCAGCCCCAGCATTTT
j_gene: TRBJ1-5
abundance: -
v_gene: TRBV29-1
d_gene: TRBD1

CDR3aa: CASSPYTGTSEQYF
CDR3nt: TGTGCCAGCAGTCCGTATACAGGGACAAGCGAGCAGTACTTC
j_gene: TRBJ2-7
abundance: -
v_gene: TRBV27
d_gene: -

CDR3aa: CASSSTGGGGNEKLFF
CDR3nt: TGTGCCAGCAGCTCGACAGGGGGCGGTGGGAATGAAAAACTGTTTTTT
j_gene: TRBJ1-4
abundance: -
v_gene: TRBV7-9
d_gene: TRBD1

CDR3aa: CASSAKGAIYGYTF
CDR3nt: TGTGCCAGCAGTGCGAAAGGGGCGATCTATGGCTACACCTTC
j_gene: TRBJ1-2
abundance: -
v_gene: TRBV2
d_gene: -

CDR3aa: CATSESRGTRYNEQFF
CDR3nt: TGTGCCACCAGTGAATCCAGGGGGACTAGGTACAATGAGCAGTTCTTC
j_gene: TRBJ2-1
abundance: -
v_gene: TRBV24-1
d_gene: -

CDR3aa: CASSTGQGRDTEAFF
CDR3nt: TGTGCCAGCAGTACAGGACAGGGGAGGGACACTGAAGCTTTCTTT
j_gene: TRBJ1-1
abundance: -
v_gene: TRBV7-2
d_gene: TRBD1

CDR3aa: CASSASPKGETQYF
CDR3nt: TGTGCCAGCAGTGCCTCTCCGAAGGGGGAGACCCAGTACTTC
j_gene: TRBJ2-5
abundance: few
v_gene: TRBV25-1
d_gene: -

CDR3aa: CASSIGRLNTEAFF
CDR3nt: TGTGCCAGTAGTATTGGCAGGTTGAACACTGAAGCTTTCTTT
j_gene: TRBJ1-1
abundance: -
v_gene: TRBV19
d_gene: -

CDR3aa: CASSKSGYDGYTF
CDR3nt: TGCGCCAGCAGTAAGTCGGGGTATGATGGCTACACCTTC
j_gene: TRBJ1-2
abundance: -
v_gene: TRBV4-3
d_gene: -

CDR3aa: CASSPLKYRTGGGRGEAFF
CDR3nt: TGTGCCAGCAGCCCCTTAAAGTATAGAACAGGGGGCGGGAGAGGTGAAGCTTTCTTT
j_gene: TRBJ1-1
abundance: -
v_gene: TRBV14
d_gene: TRBD1

CDR3aa: CASRPSSGNTIYF
CDR3nt: TGTGCCAGCAGGCCCAGCTCTGGAAACACCATATATTTT
j_gene: TRBJ1-3
abundance: -
v_gene: TRBV12-3/TRBV12-4
d_gene: -

CDR3aa: CASSQGGHNNSPLHF
CDR3nt: TGTGCCAGCAGCCAAGGGGGACACAATAATTCACCCCTCCACTTT
j_gene: TRBJ1-6
abundance: -
v_gene: TRBV3-1/TRBV3-2
d_gene: -

CDR3aa: CASSYTGGASSEQFF
CDR3nt: TGTGCCAGCAGTTACACAGGGGGCGCGTCAAGCGAGCAGTTCTTC
j_gene: TRBJ2-1
abundance: -
v_gene: TRBV6-2/TRBV6-3
d_gene: TRBD1

CDR3aa: CASRPGQGFGEQYF
CDR3nt: TGTGCCAGCAGGCCCGGACAGGGCTTCGGCGAGCAGTACTTC
j_gene: TRBJ2-7
abundance: once
v_gene: TRBV28
d_gene: TRBD1